The table lists the clone carrying this T cell receptor beta chain with many counts. This CDR3 spans 16 amino acids. Germline CDR1 reads SGHVS; CDR2 reads FQNEAQ. V lost 0 bases and J lost 7, with 16 bases in between. This sample was included in a study of neurological immune-mediated disorders. PBMCs stored at -80 C, 2 million in total, were the source of the unsorted libraries. As for the cDNA, it was generated by 5'RACE with 10-nucleotide random UMIs. Every sequencing run produced over 160 million TCR-beta sequences that came from 15-18 subjects. TCRdb used MiXCR to reprocess the 5' RACE reads, holding one entry per CDR3 protein. The sample includes approximately 40,000 distinct CDR3 sequences, about 9.4% seen only once; the top ten take 5.5% to 7%.

This clonotype was sampled from a woman aged 25 to 39 with HTLV-1-associated myelopathy (HAM/TSP). Source material: PBMCs. This chain uses TRBV7-8 with TRBJ1-5, with D maybe TRBD1 (5 bases). CDR3 region: CASSLAGGERFQPQHF. The DNA of the CDR3 is TGTGCCAGCAGCTTAGCTGGGGGAGAGCGGTTCCAGCCCCAGCATTTT.